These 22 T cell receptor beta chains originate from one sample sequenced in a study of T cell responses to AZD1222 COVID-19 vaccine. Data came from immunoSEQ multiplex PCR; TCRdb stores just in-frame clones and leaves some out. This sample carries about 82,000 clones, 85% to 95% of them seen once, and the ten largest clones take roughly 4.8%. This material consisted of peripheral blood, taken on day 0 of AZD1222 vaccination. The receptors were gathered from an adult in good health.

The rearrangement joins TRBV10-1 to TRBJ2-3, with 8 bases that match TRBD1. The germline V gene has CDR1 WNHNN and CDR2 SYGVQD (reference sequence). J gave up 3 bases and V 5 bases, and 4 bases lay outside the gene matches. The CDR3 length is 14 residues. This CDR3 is CASSRTGRTDTQYF. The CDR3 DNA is TGCGCCAGCAGTCGGACAGGGAGGACAGATACGCAGTATTTT.

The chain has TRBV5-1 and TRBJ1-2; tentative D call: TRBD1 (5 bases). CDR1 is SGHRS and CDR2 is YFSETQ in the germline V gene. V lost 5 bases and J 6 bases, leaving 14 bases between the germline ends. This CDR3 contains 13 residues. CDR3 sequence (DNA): TGCGCCAGCAGTTTCGGGGCGCAGGATGGCTACACCTTC. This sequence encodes CASSFGAQDGYTF.

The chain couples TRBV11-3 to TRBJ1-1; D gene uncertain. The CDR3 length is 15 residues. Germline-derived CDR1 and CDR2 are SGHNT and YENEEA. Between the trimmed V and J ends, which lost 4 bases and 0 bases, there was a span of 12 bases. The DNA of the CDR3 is TGTGCCAGCAGCTCTATCGGGTCTATGAACACTGAAGCTTTCTTT. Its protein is CASSSIGSMNTEAFF.

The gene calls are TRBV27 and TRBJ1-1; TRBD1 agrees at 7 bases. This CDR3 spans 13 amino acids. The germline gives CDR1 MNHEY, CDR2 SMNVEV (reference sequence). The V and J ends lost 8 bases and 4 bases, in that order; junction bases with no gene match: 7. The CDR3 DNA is TGTGCCAGCGGCCCTTACAGGGGCACTGAAGCTTTCTTT. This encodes CASGPYRGTEAFF.

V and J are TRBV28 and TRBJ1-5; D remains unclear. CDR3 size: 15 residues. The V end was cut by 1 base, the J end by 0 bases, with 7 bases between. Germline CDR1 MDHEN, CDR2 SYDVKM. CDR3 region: CASSLFTFSNQPQHF. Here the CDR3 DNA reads TGTGCCAGCAGTTTATTCACGTTTAGCAATCAGCCCCAGCATTTT.

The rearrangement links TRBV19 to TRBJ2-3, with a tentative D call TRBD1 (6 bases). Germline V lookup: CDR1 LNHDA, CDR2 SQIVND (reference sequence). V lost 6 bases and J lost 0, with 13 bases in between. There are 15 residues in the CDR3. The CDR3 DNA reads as TGTGCCAGTAGCCCCAGACAGGCAAGCACAGATACGCAGTATTTT. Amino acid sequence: CASSPRQASTDTQYF.

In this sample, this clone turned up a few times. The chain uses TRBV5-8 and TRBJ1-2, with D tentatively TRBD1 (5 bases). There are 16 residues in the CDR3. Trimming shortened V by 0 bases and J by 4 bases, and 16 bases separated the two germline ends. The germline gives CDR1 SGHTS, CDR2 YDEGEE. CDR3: CASSLGGSRGSYGYTF. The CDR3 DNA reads TGTGCCAGCAGCTTGGGAGGTTCGAGGGGATCCTATGGCTACACCTTC.

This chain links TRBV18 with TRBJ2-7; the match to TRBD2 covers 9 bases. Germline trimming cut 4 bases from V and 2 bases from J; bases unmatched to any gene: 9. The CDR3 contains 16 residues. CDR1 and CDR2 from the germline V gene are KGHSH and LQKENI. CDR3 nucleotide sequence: TGTGCCAGCTCACGTCCTAGCGGGGCTAACACCTACGAGCAGTACTTC. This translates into CASSRPSGANTYEQYF.

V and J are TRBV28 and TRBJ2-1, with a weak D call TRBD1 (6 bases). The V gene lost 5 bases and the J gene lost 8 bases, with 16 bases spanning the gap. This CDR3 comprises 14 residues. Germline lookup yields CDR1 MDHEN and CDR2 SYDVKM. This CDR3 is CASSVPRGWDEQFF. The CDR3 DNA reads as TGTGCCAGCAGTGTACCGAGGGGGTGGGATGAGCAGTTCTTC.

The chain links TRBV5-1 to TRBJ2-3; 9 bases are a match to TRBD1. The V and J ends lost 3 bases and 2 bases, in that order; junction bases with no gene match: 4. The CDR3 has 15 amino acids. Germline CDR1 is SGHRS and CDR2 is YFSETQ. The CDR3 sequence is CASSYGQGITDTQYF. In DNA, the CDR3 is TGCGCCAGCAGCTACGGACAGGGGATCACAGATACGCAGTATTTT.

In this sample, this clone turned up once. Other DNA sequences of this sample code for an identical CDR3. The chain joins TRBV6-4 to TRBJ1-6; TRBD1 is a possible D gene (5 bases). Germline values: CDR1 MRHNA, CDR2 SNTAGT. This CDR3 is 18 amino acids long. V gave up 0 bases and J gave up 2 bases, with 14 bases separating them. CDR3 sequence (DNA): TGTGCCAGCAGTGACTCGGGGCAGACAATACCCTATAATTCACCCCTCCACTTT. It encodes CASSDSGQTIPYNSPLHF.

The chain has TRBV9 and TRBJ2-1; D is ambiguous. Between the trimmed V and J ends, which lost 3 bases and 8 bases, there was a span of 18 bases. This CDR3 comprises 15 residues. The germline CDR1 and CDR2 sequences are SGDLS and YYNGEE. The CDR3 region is CASSAGPSASDEQFF. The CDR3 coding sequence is TGTGCCAGCAGCGCCGGGCCCTCGGCGTCGGATGAGCAGTTCTTC. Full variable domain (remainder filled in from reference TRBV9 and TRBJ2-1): DSGVTQTPKHLITATGQRVTLRCSPRSGDLSVYWYQQSLDQGLQFLIQYYNGEERAKGNILERFSAQQFPDLHSELNLSSLELGDSALYFCASSAGPSASDEQFFGPGTRLTVL.

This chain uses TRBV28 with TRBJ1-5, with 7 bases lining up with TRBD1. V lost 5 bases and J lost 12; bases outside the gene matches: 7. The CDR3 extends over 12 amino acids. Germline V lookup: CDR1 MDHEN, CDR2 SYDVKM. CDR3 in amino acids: CASSLQRGRQHF. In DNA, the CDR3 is TGTGCCAGCAGTCTCCAGAGGGGGCGCCAGCATTTT.

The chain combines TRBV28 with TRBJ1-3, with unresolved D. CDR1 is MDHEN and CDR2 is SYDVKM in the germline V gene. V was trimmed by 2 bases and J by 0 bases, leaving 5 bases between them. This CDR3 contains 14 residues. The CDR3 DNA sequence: TGTGCCAGCAGTTTAGGGCTCTCTGGAAACACCATATATTTT. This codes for CASSLGLSGNTIYF.

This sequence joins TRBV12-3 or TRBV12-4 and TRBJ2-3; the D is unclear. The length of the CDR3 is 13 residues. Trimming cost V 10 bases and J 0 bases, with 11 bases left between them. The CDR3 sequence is CATLPRSTDTQYF. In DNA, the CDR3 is TGTGCCACCTTGCCCCGTAGCACAGATACGCAGTATTTT.

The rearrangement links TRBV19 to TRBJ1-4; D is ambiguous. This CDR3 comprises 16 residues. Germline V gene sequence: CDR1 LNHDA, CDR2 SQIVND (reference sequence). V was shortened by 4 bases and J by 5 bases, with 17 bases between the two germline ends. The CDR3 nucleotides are TGTGCCAGTAGTAAGGCGACACCAAGTCCGAATGAAAAACTGTTTTTT. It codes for CASSKATPSPNEKLFF.

The chain's CDR3 is CASSAYGIPGELFF. CDR3 sequence (DNA): TGTGCCAGCAGTGCTTACGGGATCCCCGGGGAGCTGTTTTTT. This sequence joins TRBV2 and TRBJ2-2, with TRBD2 as a possible D gene (5 bases). V lost 4 bases, J lost 6 bases, and 12 bases lay in between. Germline CDR1 is SNHLY and CDR2 is FYNNEI. This CDR3 is 14 amino acids long.

The CDR3 here is CASSFQGNLLTGELFF. In DNA, the CDR3 is TGTGCCAGCAGTTTTCAGGGAAACCTCCTAACCGGGGAGCTGTTTTTT. The chain has TRBV28 and TRBJ2-2, with D maybe TRBD1 (5 bases). V shed 3 bases and J shed 5 bases, with 16 bases lying between them. The CDR3 is 16 amino acids. From germline, CDR1 is MDHEN and CDR2 SYDVKM.

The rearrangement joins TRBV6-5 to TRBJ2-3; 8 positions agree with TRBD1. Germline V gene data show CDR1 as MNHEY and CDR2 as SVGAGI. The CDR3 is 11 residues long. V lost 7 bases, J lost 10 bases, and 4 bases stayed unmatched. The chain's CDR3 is CASNQGQAQYF. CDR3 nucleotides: TGTGCCAGCAACCAGGGACAGGCGCAGTATTTT.

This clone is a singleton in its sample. The CDR3 is CASSASQGPATNEKLFF. CDR3 sequence (DNA): TGTGCCAGCAGCGCCTCACAGGGGCCTGCAACTAATGAAAAACTGTTTTTT. This sequence joins TRBV28 and TRBJ1-4; 7 nucleotides align to TRBD1. The CDR3 contains 17 residues. The germline CDR1 and CDR2 sequences are MDHEN and SYDVKM. V was clipped by 6 bases and J by 0 bases; unmatched bases: 10.

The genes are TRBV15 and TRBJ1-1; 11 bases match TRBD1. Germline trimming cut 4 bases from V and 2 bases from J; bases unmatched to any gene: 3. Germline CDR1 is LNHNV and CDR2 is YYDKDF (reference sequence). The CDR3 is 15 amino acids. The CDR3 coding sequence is TGTGCCACCAGCACCGGACAGGGGGCAAACACTGAAGCTTTCTTT. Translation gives CATSTGQGANTEAFF. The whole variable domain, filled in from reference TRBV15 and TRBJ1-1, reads DAMVIQNPRYQVTQFGKPVTLSCSQTLNHNVMYWYQQKSSQAPKLLFHYYDKDFNNEADTPDNFQSRRPNTSFCFLDIRSPGLGDTAMYLCATSTGQGANTEAFFGQGTRLTVV.

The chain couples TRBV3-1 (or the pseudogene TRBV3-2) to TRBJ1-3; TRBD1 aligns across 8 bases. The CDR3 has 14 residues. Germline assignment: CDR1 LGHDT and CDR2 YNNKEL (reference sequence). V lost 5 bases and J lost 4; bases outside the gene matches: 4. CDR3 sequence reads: CASSRRTGGNTIYF. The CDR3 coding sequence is TGTGCCAGCAGCAGACGGACAGGGGGAAACACCATATATTTT.